The 3 T cell receptor beta chains listed next were all sequenced from one sample in a study of cytomegalovirus exposure and HLA in healthy donors. The protocol was immunoSEQ multiplex PCR, while the TCRdb copy is restricted to in-frame clones and leaves out a portion. The profile covers approximately 220,000 clones, with roughly 88% appearing a single time and over 12% taken by the ten largest. The sample taken for sequencing was PBMCs. Source of these receptors: a woman in her 30s in good health and CMV-seropositive.

The V gene is TRBV7-9, the J gene TRBJ2-5, with no clear D. CDR3 size: 11 residues. Deletions cut 2 bases from V and 5 bases from J, with 3 bases between. Germline values: CDR1 SEHNR, CDR2 FQNEAQ (reference sequence). The CDR3 reads CASSLSETQYF. The CDR3 region has the DNA TGTGCCAGCAGCTTAAGCGAGACCCAGTACTTC.

The chain has TRBV30 and TRBJ2-7, with TRBD2 matching 8 bases. Germline CDR1 is GTSNPN and CDR2 is SVGIG (reference sequence). The CDR3 extends over 12 amino acids. With 2 bases clipped from V and 9 bases from J, the junction kept 6 bases outside the gene matches. The CDR3, as DNA: TGTGCCTGGAGTCCACGGGAGGGCGGGCAGTACTTC. Amino acid sequence: CAWSPREGGQYF.

The chain is built from TRBV5-6 and TRBJ2-2, with D uncertain. The CDR3 loop spans 12 amino acids. V was trimmed by 2 bases and J by 8 bases, leaving 7 bases between them. Germline V gene lookup returns CDR1 SGHDT and CDR2 YYEEEE. CDR3 coding DNA: TGTGCCAGCAGCTTTGTTGCGGGGGAGCTGTTTTTT. Encoded protein: CASSFVAGELFF.